Shown below are 5 T cell receptor beta chains from a single sample sequenced in a study of blood T cell repertoires in COVID-19. Clones were sequenced by immunoSEQ multiplex PCR, and TCRdb holds only the in-frame ones, with some missing. Counted here are around 160,000 clones, about nine tenths occurring once; the ten biggest clones make up 4%. The source material was PBMCs or T cells enriched from blood (not recorded which). These receptors originate from a middle-aged woman who had been exposed to COVID-19.

This chain links TRBV28 with TRBJ2-6; 8 nucleotides match TRBD1. Trimming removed 3 bases from V and 12 bases from J; junction bases left unmatched: 16. Germline V gene lookup returns CDR1 MDHEN and CDR2 SYDVKM. The CDR3 loop spans 17 amino acids. Here the CDR3 DNA reads TGTGCCAGCAGTTTCAGGTGTTATGGGCAGGGGGCGGGCGTCCTGACTTTC. Translating it yields CASSFRCYGQGAGVLTF.

The gene calls are TRBV19 and TRBJ1-1, with TRBD1 as a possible D gene (6 bases). Germline V gene lookup returns CDR1 LNHDA and CDR2 SQIVND (reference sequence). The V and J ends lost 10 bases and 4 bases respectively, with 25 bases between them. The CDR3 totals 16 residues. CDR3 in amino acids: CATQKRTGRGGTEAFF. Written as DNA, the CDR3 is TGTGCCACTCAGAAACGAACAGGGAGGGGGGGCACTGAAGCTTTCTTT.

The chain joins TRBV27 to TRBJ2-5, with 7 bases matching TRBD1. The CDR3 consists of 13 residues. V shed 3 bases, J shed 3 bases, and the junction held 1 base outside the gene matches. Germline values: CDR1 MNHEY, CDR2 SMNVEV (reference sequence). DNA for the CDR3: TGTGCCAGCAGTTTCCAGGGGGAAGAGACCCAGTACTTC. Protein: CASSFQGEETQYF.

The chain has TRBV27 and TRBJ2-7; perhaps D is TRBD1 or TRBD2 (9 bases each). CDR1 and CDR2 (germline): MNHEY, SMNVEV (reference sequence). The CDR3 covers 21 residues. The V end lost 5 bases, the J end lost 2 bases, and 34 bases lay between the germline ends. This chain's CDR3 is CASSPGGQGRTSAAQTYEQYF. The CDR3 nucleotides read TGTGCCAGCAGTCCCGGGGGACAGGGAAGGACTAGCGCAGCCCAAACCTACGAGCAGTACTTC.

The J gene is TRBJ1-2, the V gene TRBV27; D gene ambiguous. The V gene lost 4 bases and the J gene lost 4 bases, with 10 bases spanning the gap. The germline V gene has CDR1 MNHEY and CDR2 SMNVEV (reference sequence). The CDR3 covers 13 residues. The CDR3 loop is CASSSLGGYGYTF. CDR3 nucleotides: TGTGCCAGCAGTTCCTTAGGAGGCTATGGCTACACCTTC.